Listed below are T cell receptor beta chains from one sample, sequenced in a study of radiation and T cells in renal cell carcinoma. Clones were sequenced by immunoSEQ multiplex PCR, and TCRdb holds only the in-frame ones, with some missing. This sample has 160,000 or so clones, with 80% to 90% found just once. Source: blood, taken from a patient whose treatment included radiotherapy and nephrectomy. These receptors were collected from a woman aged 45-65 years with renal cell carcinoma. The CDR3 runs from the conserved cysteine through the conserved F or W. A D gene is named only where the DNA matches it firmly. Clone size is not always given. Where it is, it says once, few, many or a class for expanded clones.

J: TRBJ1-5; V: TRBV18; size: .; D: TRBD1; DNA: TGTGCCAGCTCAACAGGGACAGGGGGTCAGCCCCAGCATTTT; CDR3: CASSTGTGGQPQHF
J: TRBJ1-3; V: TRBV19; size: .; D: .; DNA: TGTGCCAGTAATCAACAGGCCTACTCTGGAAACACCATATATTTT; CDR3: CASNQQAYSGNTIYF
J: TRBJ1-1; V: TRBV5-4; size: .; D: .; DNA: TGTGCCAGCAGCTGGGACACGAACACTGAAGCTTTCTTT; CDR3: CASSWDTNTEAFF
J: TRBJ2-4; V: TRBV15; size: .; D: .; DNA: TGTGCCACCAGCAGAGATAGTGGTATTGTAGCCAAAAACATTCAGTACTTC; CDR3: CATSRDSGIVAKNIQYF
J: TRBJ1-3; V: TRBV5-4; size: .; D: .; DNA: TGTGCCAGCAGCTTGGACCGAAACACCATATATTTT; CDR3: CASSLDRNTIYF
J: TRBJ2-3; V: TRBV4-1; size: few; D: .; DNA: TGCGCCAGCAGCCAAGATTTGGGCCCTGATACGCAGTATTTT; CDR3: CASSQDLGPDTQYF
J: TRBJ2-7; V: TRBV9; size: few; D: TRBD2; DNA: TGTGCCAGCAGCGGGGAGGGGTACAAGCAGTACTTC; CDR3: CASSGEGYKQYF
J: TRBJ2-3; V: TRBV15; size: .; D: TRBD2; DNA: TGTGCCACCAGCAGAGATAAAGGCGCGGGGGGCCCGAGAGAAGATACGCAGTATTTT; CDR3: CATSRDKGAGGPREDTQYF
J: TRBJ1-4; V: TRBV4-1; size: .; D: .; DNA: TGCGCCAGCAGCCAAGGGGGCTGGGAAATTAATGAAAAACTGTTTTTT; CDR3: CASSQGGWEINEKLFF
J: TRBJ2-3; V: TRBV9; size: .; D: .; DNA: TGTGCCAGCAGCGTTCGAGCTAGCACAGATACGCAGTATTTT; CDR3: CASSVRASTDTQYF
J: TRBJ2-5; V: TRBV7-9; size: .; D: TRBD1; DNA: TGTGCCAGCAGCTTAGGGGGACAGACCTACCAAGAGACCCAGTACTTC; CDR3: CASSLGGQTYQETQYF
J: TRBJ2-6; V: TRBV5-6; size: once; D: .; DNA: TGTGCCAGCAGCCCCCCAGGGTACCCTGGGGCCAACGTCCTGACTTTC; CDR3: CASSPPGYPGANVLTF
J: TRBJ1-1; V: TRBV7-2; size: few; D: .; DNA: TGTGCCAGCAGCTCGCAGGTCATGAACACTGAAGCTTTCTTT; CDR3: CASSSQVMNTEAFF
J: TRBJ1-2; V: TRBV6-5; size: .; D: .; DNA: TGTGCCAGCAGCCTGAGGGGACTAAACTATGGCTACACCTTC; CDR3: CASSLRGLNYGYTF
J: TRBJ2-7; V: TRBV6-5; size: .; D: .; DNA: TGTGCCAGCAGCACCGGGACACTCACCGAGCAGTACTTC; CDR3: CASSTGTLTEQYF
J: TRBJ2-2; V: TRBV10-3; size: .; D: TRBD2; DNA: TGTGCCTCAGCCCCTGCGGGGGGGTACACCGGGGAGCTGTTTTTT; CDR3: CASAPAGGYTGELFF
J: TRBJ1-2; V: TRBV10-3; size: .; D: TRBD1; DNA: TGTGCCATCAGTGAGTTCGACAGGGGGCTTAGGGGCTACACCTTC; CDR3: CAISEFDRGLRGYTF
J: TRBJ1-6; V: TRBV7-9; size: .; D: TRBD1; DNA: TGTGCCAGCAGCGAGTCGGTGACAGGGAAAAATTCACCCCTCCACTTT; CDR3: CASSESVTGKNSPLHF
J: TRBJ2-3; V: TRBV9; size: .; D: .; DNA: TGTGCCAGCAGCGTTGGTAGCAGGAGCACAGATACGCAGTATTTT; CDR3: CASSVGSRSTDTQYF
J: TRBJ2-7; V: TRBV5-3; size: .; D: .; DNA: TGTGCCAGAAGCTTGAAGGGTCCGGGCGAGCAGTACTTC; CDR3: CARSLKGPGEQYF
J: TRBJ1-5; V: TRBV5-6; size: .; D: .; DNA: TGTGCCAGCAGCTTGGGGACAGTTAGCAATCAGCCCCAGCATTTT; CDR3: CASSLGTVSNQPQHF
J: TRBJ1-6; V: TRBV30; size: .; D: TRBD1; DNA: TGTGCCTGGAGAACAGGGGTCCTTAATTCACCCCTCCACTTT; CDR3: CAWRTGVLNSPLHF
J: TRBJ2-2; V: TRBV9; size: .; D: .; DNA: TGTGCCAGCAGCCCCCATCAAGGACTCGAGGCCGGGGAGCTGTTTTTT; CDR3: CASSPHQGLEAGELFF
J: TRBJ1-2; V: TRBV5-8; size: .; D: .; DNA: TGTGCCAGCAGCCCTGGGGCTAACAGGGTCTATGGCTACACCTTC; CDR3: CASSPGANRVYGYTF
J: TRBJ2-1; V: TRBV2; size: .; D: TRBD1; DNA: TGTGCCAGCAGCCCCGGGACAGGGGGCGCTGAGCAGTTCTTC; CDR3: CASSPGTGGAEQFF
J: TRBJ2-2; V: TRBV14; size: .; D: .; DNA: TGTGCCAGCAGCCACGCCGGCACCGGGGAGCTGTTTTTT; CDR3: CASSHAGTGELFF
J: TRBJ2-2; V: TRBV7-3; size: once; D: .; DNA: TGTGCCAGCAGCTTAAGTCGGGCAGGCGCTACCGGGGAGCTGTTTTTT; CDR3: CASSLSRAGATGELFF
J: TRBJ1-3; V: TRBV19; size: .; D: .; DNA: TGTGCCAGTAGTTTTCCGGGGCCTGGAAACACCATATATTTT; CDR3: CASSFPGPGNTIYF